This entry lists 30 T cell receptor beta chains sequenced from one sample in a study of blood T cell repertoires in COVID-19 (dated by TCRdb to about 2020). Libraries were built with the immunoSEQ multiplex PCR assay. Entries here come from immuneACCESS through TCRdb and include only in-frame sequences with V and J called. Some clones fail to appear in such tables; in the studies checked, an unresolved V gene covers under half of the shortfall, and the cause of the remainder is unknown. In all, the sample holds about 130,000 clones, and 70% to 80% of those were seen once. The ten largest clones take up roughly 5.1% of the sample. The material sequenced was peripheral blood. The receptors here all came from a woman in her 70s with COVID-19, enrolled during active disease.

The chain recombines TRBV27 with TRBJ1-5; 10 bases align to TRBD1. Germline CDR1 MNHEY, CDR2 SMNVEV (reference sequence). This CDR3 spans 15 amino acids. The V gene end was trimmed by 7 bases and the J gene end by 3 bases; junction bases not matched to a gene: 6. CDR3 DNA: TGTGCCAGCAAGGCGGGACAGGGGCCCAATCAGCCCCAGCATTTT. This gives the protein CASKAGQGPNQPQHF.

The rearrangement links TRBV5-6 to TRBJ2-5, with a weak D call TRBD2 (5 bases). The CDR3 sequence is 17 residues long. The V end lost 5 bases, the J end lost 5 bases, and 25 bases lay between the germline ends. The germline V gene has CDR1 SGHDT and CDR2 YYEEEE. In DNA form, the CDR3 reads TGTGCCAGCAGACGCACGACCGGGAACCGGGCCTTGGAGACCCAGTACTTC. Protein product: CASRRTTGNRALETQYF.

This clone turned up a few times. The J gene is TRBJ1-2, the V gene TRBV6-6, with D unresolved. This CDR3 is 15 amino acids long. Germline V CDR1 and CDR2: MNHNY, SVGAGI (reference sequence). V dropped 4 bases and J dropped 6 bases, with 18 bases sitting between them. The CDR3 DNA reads TGTGCCAGCAGTTTCATTGGACTCACCGGGGATGGCTACACCTTC. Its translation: CASSFIGLTGDGYTF.

CDR3 in DNA: TGTGCCATCAGTGAGTCCCAGACAGATTCGGATGGCTACACCTTC. This sequence encodes CAISESQTDSDGYTF. This chain connects TRBV10-3 to TRBJ1-2; weak D call: TRBD1 (5 bases). Germline V gives CDR1 ENHRY, CDR2 SYGVKD. The CDR3 extends over 15 amino acids. Trimming removed 0 bases from V and 6 bases from J, with 14 bases in between.

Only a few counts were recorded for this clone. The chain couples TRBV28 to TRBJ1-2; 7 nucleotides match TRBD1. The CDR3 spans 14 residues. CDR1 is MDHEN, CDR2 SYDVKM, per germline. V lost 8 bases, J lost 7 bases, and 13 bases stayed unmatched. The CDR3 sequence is CASHVRQGVGGYTF. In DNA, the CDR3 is TGTGCCAGCCATGTCAGACAGGGTGTGGGTGGCTACACCTTC.

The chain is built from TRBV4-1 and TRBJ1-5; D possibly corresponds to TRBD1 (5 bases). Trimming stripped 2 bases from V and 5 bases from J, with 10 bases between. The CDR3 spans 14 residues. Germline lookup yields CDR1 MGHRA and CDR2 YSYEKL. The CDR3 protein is CASSQTGGDQPQHF. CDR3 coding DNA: TGCGCCAGCAGCCAAACAGGAGGGGATCAGCCCCAGCATTTT.

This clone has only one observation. Written as DNA, the CDR3 is TGTGCCAGCAGTTACTCACCGTCGGGACAGGGGACCGAGAACACTGAAGCTTTCTTT. It is translated as CASSYSPSGQGTENTEAFF. The J gene is TRBJ1-1, the V gene TRBV6-2 or TRBV6-3; 10 bases line up with TRBD1. In germline, CDR1 is MNHEY, CDR2 SVGEGT. The CDR3 consists of 19 residues. V lost 0 bases, J lost 1 base, and 11 bases stayed unmatched.

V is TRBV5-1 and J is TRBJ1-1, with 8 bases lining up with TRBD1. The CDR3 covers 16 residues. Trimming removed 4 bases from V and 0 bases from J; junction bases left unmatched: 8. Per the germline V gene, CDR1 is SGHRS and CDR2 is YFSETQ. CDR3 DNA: TGCGCCAGCAGCCATATGACAGGGGAAATGAACACTGAAGCTTTCTTT. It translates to CASSHMTGEMNTEAFF.

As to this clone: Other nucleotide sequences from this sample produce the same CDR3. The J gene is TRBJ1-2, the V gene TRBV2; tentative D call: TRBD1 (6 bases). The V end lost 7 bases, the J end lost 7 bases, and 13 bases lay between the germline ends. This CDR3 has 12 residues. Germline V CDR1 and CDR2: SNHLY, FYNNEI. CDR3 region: CASTDSSLGYTF. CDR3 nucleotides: TGTGCCAGCACGGACAGCTCGCTTGGCTACACCTTC. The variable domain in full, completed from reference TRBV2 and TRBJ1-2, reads EPEVTQTPSHQVTQMGQEVILRCVPISNHLYFYWYRQILGQKVEFLVSFYNNEISEKSEIFDDQFSVERPDGSNFTLKIRSTKLEDSAMYFCASTDSSLGYTFGSGTRLTVV.

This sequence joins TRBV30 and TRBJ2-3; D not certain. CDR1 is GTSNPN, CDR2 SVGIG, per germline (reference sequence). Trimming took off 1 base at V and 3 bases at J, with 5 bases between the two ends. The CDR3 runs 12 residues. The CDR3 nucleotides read TGTGCCTGGAGTGAACTAACAGATACGCAGTATTTT. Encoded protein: CAWSELTDTQYF.

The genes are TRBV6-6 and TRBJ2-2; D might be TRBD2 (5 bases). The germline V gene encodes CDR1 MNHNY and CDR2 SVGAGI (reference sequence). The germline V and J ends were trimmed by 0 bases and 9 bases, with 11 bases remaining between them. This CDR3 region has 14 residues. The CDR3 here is CASSYSVPGRELFF. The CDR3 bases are TGTGCCAGCAGTTACTCGGTTCCCGGGAGGGAGCTGTTTTTT.

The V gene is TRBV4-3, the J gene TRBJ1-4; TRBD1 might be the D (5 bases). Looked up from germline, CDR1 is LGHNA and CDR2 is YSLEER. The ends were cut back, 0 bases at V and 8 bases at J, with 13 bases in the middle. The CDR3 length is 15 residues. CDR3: CASSQDRGQGEKLFF. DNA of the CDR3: TGCGCCAGCAGCCAAGATAGGGGCCAGGGAGAAAAACTGTTTTTT.

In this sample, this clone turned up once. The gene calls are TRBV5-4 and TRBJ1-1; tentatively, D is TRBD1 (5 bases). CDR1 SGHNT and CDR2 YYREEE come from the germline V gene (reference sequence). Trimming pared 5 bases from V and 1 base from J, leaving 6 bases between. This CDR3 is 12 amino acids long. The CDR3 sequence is CASRDKNTEAFF. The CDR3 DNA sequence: TGTGCCAGCAGGGACAAGAACACTGAAGCTTTCTTT.

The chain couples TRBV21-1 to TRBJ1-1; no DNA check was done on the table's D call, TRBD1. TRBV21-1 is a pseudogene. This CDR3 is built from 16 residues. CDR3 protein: CASRMGQHKGDTEAFF. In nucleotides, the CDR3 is TGTGCCAGCAGAATGGGACAACATAAGGGGGACACTGAAGCTTTCTTT.

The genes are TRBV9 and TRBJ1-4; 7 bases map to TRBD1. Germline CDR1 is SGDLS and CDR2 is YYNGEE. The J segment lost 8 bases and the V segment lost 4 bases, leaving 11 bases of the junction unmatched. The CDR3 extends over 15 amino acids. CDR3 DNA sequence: TGTGCCAGCAGCCCGCAGGGGGGAGGAGAGGAAAAACTGTTTTTT. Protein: CASSPQGGGEEKLFF.

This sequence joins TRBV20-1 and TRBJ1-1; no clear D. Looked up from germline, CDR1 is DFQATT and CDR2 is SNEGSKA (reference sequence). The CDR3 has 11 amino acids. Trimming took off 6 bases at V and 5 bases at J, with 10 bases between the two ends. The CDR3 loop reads CSALQSTEAFF. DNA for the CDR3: TGCAGTGCCCTCCAGTCGACTGAAGCTTTCTTT.

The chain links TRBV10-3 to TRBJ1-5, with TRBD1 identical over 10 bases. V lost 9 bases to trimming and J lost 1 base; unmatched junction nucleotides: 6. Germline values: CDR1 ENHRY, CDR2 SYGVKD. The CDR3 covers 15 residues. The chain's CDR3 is CAIREDRGSNQPQHF. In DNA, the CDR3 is TGTGCCATACGGGAGGACAGGGGGAGCAATCAGCCCCAGCATTTT.

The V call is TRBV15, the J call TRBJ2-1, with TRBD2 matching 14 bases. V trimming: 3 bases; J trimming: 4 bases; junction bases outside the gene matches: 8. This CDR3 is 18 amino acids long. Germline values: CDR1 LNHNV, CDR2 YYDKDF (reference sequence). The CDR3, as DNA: TGTGCCACCAGCAGTGCCCGGACTAGCGGGGGGCTATACAATGAGCAGTTCTTC. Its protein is CATSSARTSGGLYNEQFF.

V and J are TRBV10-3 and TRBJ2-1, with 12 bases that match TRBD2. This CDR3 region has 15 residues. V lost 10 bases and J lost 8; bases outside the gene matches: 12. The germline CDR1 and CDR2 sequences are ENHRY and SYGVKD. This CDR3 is CATEDTTSGGDEQFF. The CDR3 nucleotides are TGTGCCACAGAGGACACGACTAGCGGGGGCGATGAGCAGTTCTTC.

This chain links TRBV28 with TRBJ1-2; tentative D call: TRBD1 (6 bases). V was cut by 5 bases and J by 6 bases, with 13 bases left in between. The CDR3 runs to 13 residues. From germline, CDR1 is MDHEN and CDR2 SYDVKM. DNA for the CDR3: TGTGCCAGCAGTCAAGAAAGGACAGATGGCTACACCTTC. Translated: CASSQERTDGYTF.

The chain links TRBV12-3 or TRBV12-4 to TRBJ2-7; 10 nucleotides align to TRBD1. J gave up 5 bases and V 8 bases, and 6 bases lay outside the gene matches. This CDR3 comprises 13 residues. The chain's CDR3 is CASDRGRLDEQYF. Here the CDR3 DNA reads TGTGCCAGCGACAGGGGGCGCTTGGACGAGCAGTACTTC.

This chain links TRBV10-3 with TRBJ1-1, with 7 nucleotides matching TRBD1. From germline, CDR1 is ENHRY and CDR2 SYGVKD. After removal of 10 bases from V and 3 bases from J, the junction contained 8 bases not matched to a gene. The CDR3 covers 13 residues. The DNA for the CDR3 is TGTGCCACCAGGACAGGATATGACACTGAAGCTTTCTTT. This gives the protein CATRTGYDTEAFF.

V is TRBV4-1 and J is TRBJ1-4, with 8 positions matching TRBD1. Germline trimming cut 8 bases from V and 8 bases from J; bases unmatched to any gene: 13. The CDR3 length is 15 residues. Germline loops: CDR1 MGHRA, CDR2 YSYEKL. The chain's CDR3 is CASGPPTGEVEKLFF. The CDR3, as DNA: TGCGCCAGCGGCCCGCCGACAGGGGAAGTAGAAAAACTGTTTTTT.

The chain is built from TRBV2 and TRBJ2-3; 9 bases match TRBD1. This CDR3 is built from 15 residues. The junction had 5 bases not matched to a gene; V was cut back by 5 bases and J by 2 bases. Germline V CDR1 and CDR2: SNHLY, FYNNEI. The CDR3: CASSNRGPPTDTQYF. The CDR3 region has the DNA TGTGCCAGCAGTAACAGGGGGCCTCCCACAGATACGCAGTATTTT.

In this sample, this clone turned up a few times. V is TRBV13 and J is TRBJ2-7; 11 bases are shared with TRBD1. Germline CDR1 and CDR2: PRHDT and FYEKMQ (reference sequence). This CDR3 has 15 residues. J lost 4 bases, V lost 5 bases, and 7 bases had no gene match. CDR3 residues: CASSDRDRGSYEQYF. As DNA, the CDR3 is TGTGCCAGCAGCGACCGGGACAGGGGGTCGTACGAGCAGTACTTC.

CDR3 nucleotide sequence: TGTGCCAGCAGTCCTACGGGGGGACTCGTCAATGGCTACACCTTC. Translating gives CASSPTGGLVNGYTF. The V gene is TRBV6-5, the J gene TRBJ1-2, with D tentatively TRBD1 (5 bases). The CDR3 runs 15 residues. The germline V gene has CDR1 MNHEY and CDR2 SVGAGI. Trimming cost V 5 bases and J 6 bases, with 19 bases left between them.

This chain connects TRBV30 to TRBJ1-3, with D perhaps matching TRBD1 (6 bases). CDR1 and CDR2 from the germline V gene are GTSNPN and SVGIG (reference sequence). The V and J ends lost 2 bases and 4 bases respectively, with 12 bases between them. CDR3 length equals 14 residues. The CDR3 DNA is TGTGCCTGGAGTACAGGGTCGGGGGGAAACACCATATATTTT. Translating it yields CAWSTGSGGNTIYF.

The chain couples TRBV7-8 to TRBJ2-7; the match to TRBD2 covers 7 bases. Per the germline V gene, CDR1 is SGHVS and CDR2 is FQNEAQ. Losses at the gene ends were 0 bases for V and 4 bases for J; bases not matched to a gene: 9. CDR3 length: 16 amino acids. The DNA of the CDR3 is TGTGCCAGCAGCTTAGCCCACGACGGGGGGAAGTACGAGCAGTACTTC. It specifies CASSLAHDGGKYEQYF.

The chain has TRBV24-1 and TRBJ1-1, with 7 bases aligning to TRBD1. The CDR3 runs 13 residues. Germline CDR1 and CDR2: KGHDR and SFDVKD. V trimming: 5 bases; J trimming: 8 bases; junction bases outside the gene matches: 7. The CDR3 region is CATSAWTGSEAFF. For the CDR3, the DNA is TGTGCCACCAGTGCCTGGACAGGATCGGAAGCTTTCTTT.

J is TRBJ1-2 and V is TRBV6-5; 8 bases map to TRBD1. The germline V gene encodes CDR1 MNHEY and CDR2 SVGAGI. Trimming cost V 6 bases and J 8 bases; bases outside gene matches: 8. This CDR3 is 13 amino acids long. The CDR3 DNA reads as TGTGCCAGCAGGTCTCAGGGGGCGGGCGGCTACACCTTC. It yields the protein CASRSQGAGGYTF.